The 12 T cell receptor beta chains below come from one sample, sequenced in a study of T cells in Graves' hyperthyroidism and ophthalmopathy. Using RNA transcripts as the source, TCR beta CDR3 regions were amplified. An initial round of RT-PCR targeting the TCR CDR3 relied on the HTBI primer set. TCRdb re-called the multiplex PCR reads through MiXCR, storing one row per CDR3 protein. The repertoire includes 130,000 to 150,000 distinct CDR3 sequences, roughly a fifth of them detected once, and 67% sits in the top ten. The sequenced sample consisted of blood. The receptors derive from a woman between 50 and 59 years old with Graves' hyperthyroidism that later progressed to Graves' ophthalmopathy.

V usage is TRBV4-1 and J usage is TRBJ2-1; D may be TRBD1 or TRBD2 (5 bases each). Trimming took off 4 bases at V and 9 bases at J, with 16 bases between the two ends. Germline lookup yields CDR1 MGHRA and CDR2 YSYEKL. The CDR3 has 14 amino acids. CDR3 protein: CASSPRDAEGEQFF. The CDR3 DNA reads TGCGCCAGCAGCCCCCGGGACGCTGAGGGTGAGCAGTTCTTC.

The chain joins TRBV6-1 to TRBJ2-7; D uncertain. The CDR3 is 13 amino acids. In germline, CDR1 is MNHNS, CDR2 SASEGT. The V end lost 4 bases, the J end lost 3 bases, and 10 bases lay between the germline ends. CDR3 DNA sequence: TGTGCCAGCAGTGTGGAACGGAACTACGAGCAGTACTTC. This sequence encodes CASSVERNYEQYF.

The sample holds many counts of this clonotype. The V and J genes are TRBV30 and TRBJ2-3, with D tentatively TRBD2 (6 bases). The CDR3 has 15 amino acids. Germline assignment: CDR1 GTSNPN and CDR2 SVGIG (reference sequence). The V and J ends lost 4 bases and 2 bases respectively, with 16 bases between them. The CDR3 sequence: CAWKRPGLNTDTQYF. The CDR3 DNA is TGTGCCTGGAAAAGGCCGGGACTTAACACAGATACGCAGTATTTT. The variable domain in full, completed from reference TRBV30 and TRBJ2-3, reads SQTIHQWPATLVQPVGSPLSLECTVEGTSNPNLYWYRQAAGRGLQLLFYSVGIGQISSEVPQNLSASRPQDRQFILSSKKLLLSDSGFYLCAWKRPGLNTDTQYFGPGTRLTVL.

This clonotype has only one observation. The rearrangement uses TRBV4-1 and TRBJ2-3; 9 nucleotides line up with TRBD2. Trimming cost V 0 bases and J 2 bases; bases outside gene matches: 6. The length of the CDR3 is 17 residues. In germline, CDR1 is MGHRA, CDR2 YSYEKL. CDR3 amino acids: CASSQELAGGNTDTQYF. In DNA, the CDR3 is TGCGCCAGCAGCCAAGAACTCGCGGGAGGGAACACAGATACGCAGTATTTT.

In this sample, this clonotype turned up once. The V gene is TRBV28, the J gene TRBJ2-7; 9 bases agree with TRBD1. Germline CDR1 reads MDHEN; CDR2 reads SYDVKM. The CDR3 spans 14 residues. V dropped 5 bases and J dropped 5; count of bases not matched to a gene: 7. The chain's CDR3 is CASSPGDREDEQYF. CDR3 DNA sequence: TGTGCCAGCAGTCCTGGGGACAGGGAAGACGAGCAGTACTTC.

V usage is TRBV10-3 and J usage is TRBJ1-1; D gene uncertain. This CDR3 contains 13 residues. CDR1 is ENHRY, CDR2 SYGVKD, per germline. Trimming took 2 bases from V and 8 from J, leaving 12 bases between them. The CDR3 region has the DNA TGTGCCATCAGTGAGCCTGCCGGACGAGAAGCTTTCTTT. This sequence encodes CAISEPAGREAFF.

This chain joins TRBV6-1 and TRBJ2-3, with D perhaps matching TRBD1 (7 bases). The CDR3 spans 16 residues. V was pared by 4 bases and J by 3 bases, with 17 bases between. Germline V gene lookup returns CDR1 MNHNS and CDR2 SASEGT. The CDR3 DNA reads TGTGCCAGCAGTGGGCCTTGGAGGGGGCCGACAGATACGCAGTATTTT. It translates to CASSGPWRGPTDTQYF.

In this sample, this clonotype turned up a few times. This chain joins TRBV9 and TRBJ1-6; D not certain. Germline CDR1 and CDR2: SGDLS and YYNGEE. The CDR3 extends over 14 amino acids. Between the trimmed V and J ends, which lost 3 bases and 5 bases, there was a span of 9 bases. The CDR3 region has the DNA TGTGCCAGCAGCGCCGGACTGCATAATTCACCCCTCCACTTT. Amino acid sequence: CASSAGLHNSPLHF.

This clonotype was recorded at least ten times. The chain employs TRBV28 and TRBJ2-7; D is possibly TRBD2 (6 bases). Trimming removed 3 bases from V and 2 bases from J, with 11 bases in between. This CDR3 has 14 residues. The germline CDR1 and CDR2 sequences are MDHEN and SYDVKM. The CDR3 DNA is TGTGCCAGCAGTTTTCTGCGGAGGGCCTACGAGCAGTACTTC. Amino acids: CASSFLRRAYEQYF.

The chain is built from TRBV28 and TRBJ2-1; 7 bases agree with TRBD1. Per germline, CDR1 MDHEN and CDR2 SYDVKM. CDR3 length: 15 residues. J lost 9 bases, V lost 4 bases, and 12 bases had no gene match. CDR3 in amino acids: CASSSKGAHLGEQFF. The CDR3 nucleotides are TGTGCCAGCAGTTCTAAGGGGGCGCATCTAGGTGAGCAGTTCTTC.

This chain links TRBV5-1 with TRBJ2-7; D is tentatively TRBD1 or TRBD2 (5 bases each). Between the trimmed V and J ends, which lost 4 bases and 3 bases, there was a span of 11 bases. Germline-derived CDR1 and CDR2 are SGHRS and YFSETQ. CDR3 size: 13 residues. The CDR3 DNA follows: TGCGCCAGCAGCCGGGACGCCTTCTACGAGCAGTACTTC. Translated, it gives CASSRDAFYEQYF.

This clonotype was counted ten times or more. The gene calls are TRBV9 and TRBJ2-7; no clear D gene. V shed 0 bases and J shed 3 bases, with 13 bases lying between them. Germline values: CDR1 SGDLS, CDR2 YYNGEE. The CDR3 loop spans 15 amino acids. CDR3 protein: CASSVDAGFNYEQYF. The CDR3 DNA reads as TGTGCCAGCAGCGTAGACGCAGGTTTCAACTACGAGCAGTACTTC.